The 21 T cell receptor beta chains below were found in one sample sequenced in a study of cytomegalovirus exposure and HLA in healthy donors. PCR used 60 Vbeta primers and 13 Jbeta primers. Sequenced by immunoSEQ multiplex PCR; TCRdb stores in-frame clones only, minus some. The sample has under 80,000 clones, 55% to 80% seen once. Input material: PBMCs. Source of these receptors: a woman in her 30s in good health and CMV-seronegative.

This clone was observed a few times. The V call is TRBV4-2, the J call TRBJ2-1; 10 positions match TRBD2. The V gene end was trimmed by 0 bases and the J gene end by 3 bases; junction bases not matched to a gene: 5. The germline V gene has CDR1 LGHNA and CDR2 YNFKEQ. There are 17 residues in the CDR3. CDR3 sequence (DNA): TGTGCCAGCAGCCAAGATCCCCTAGCGGGGGTCTACAATGAGCAGTTCTTC. Translating gives CASSQDPLAGVYNEQFF.

The CDR3 is CASSFTLNTEAFF. The CDR3 DNA is TGTGCCAGCAGCTTCACACTGAACACTGAAGCTTTCTTT. The V call is TRBV7-2, the J call TRBJ1-1; D not resolved. This CDR3 has 13 amino acids. The V end lost 3 bases, the J end lost 0 bases, and 5 bases lay between the germline ends. Germline V gives CDR1 SGHTA, CDR2 FQGNSA.

This clone was recorded a few times. The chain links TRBV6-1 to TRBJ1-2; no clear D gene. Trimming pared 2 bases from V and 1 base from J, leaving 2 bases between. The CDR3 loop spans 12 amino acids. Per germline, CDR1 MNHNS and CDR2 SASEGT. The CDR3 nucleotides are TGTGCCAGCAGTGAACATAACTATGGCTACACCTTC. Translation gives CASSEHNYGYTF.

This chain uses TRBV5-4 with TRBJ1-1; 8 bases match TRBD1. Germline V gene sequence: CDR1 SGHNT, CDR2 YYREEE (reference sequence). The CDR3 extends over 15 amino acids. With 4 bases clipped from V and 0 bases from J, the junction kept 5 bases outside the gene matches. The DNA of the CDR3 is TGTGCCAGCAGCAACAGGGGGAGGGTGAACACTGAAGCTTTCTTT. As protein: CASSNRGRVNTEAFF.

This rearrangement joins TRBV28 to TRBJ1-2, with D perhaps TRBD1 (6 bases). The V end lost 0 bases, the J end lost 7 bases, and 15 bases lay between the germline ends. The CDR3 totals 15 residues. Per the germline V gene, CDR1 is MDHEN and CDR2 is SYDVKM. Here the CDR3 reads CASSLWYREGGGYTF. The CDR3 region has the DNA TGTGCCAGCAGTTTATGGTACAGGGAGGGGGGTGGCTACACCTTC.

Worth noting for this clone: Sequence at one end of the junction differs from germline and may be a read error. CDR3 residues: CASSEGQVGEAQYF. CDR3 DNA sequence: TGTGCCAGCAGTGAAGGACAGGTCGGAGAGGCCCAGTACTTC. The J gene is TRBJ2-5, the V gene TRBV25-1; 7 bases align to TRBD1. CDR1 is MGHDK and CDR2 is SYGVNS in the germline V gene. The CDR3 extends over 14 amino acids.

This clone was observed a handful of times. The CDR3 is CASSSGTGTNSPLHF. CDR3 DNA sequence: TGTGCCAGCAGTTCCGGGACAGGGACTAATTCACCCCTCCACTTT. V usage is TRBV6-6 and J usage is TRBJ1-6, with TRBD1 matching 9 bases. V lost 4 bases and J lost 6; bases outside the gene matches: 4. This CDR3 is 15 amino acids long. The germline V gene has CDR1 MNHNY and CDR2 SVGAGI (reference sequence).

This clone was observed a single time. The chain combines TRBV7-3 with TRBJ2-5; tentatively, D is TRBD2 (6 bases). Between the trimmed V and J ends, which lost 1 base and 4 bases, there was a span of 13 bases. The CDR3 loop spans 15 amino acids. The V gene's germline CDR1 is SGHTA and CDR2 FQGTGA. The CDR3 nucleotides read TGTGCCAGCAGCTTAATGGGGGGAAGGGGAGAGACCCAGTACTTC. Protein sequence: CASSLMGGRGETQYF.

This sequence joins TRBV7-2 and TRBJ2-5, with no clear D. Per germline, CDR1 SGHTA and CDR2 FQGNSA. Trimming removed 5 bases at V and 2 bases at J, with 15 bases between. The CDR3 has 15 amino acids. The CDR3 DNA reads TGTGCCAGCAGCCCATTCTCGACTTTGCAAGAGACCCAGTACTTC. Amino acid sequence: CASSPFSTLQETQYF.

The CDR3 DNA sequence: TGTGCCAGCAGCTTAGGGGCAGGGGGTGGCAATCAGCCCCAGCATTTT. It codes for CASSLGAGGGNQPQHF. The rearrangement links TRBV5-6 to TRBJ1-5, with 7 positions matching TRBD1. Per germline, CDR1 SGHDT and CDR2 YYEEEE. The V and J ends lost 2 bases and 2 bases, in that order; junction bases with no gene match: 7. CDR3 length: 16 amino acids.

This clone was counted a few times. The chain has TRBV7-2 and TRBJ1-3, with 7 bases identical to TRBD1. This CDR3 spans 17 amino acids. Germline CDR1 and CDR2: SGHTA and FQGNSA. J was trimmed by 3 bases and V by 5 bases; bases with no gene match: 13. The CDR3 DNA follows: TGTGCCAGCAGCCCCTTTAACAGGACAGGTATTGGAAACACCATATATTTT. Translating it yields CASSPFNRTGIGNTIYF.

This clone was observed a single time. The chain links TRBV9 to TRBJ1-2; D unresolved. The germline gives CDR1 SGDLS, CDR2 YYNGEE. The V end lost 4 bases, the J end lost 3 bases, and 13 bases lay between the germline ends. The CDR3 consists of 14 residues. In DNA form, the CDR3 reads TGTGCCAGCAGCCCAGACCCGGCGGACTATGGCTACACCTTC. Protein: CASSPDPADYGYTF. Together with reference TRBV9 and TRBJ1-2, the CDR3 gives the full variable domain: DSGVTQTPKHLITATGQRVTLRCSPRSGDLSVYWYQQSLDQGLQFLIQYYNGEERAKGNILERFSAQQFPDLHSELNLSSLELGDSALYFCASSPDPADYGYTFGSGTRLTVV.

The chain uses TRBV30 and TRBJ1-5; D unresolved. This CDR3 is 14 amino acids long. V was pared by 1 base and J by 2 bases, with 9 bases between. Per the germline V gene, CDR1 is GTSNPN and CDR2 is SVGIG (reference sequence). The CDR3 DNA is TGTGCCTGGAGTGCGAAGGGAGGCAATCAGCCCCAGCATTTT. Amino acid sequence: CAWSAKGGNQPQHF. Based on the CDR3 plus reference TRBV30 and TRBJ1-5, the full variable domain is SQTIHQWPATLVQPVGSPLSLECTVEGTSNPNLYWYRQAAGRGLQLLFYSVGIGQISSEVPQNLSASRPQDRQFILSSKKLLLSDSGFYLCAWSAKGGNQPQHFGDGTRLSIL.

J is TRBJ1-1 and V is TRBV7-2; D possibly corresponds to TRBD1 (5 bases). Per germline, CDR1 SGHTA and CDR2 FQGNSA. The V end was cut by 7 bases, the J end by 1 base, with 13 bases between. The CDR3 sequence is 14 residues long. The CDR3 reads CASTGGTANTEAFF. The CDR3 DNA sequence: TGTGCCAGCACGGGGGGGACGGCGAACACTGAAGCTTTCTTT. The whole variable domain, remainder taken from reference TRBV7-2 and TRBJ1-1, is GAGVSQSPSNKVTEKGKDVELRCDPISGHTALYWYRQSLGQGLEFLIYFQGNSAPDKSGLPSDRFSAERTGGSVSTLTIQRTQQEDSAVYLCASTGGTANTEAFFGQGTRLTVV.

The chain employs TRBV7-9 and TRBJ2-2; tentatively, D is TRBD1 (6 bases). Looked up from germline, CDR1 is SEHNR and CDR2 is FQNEAQ (reference sequence). V lost 3 bases to trimming and J lost 7 bases, with 18 bases between them. The CDR3 is 16 amino acids. Written as DNA, the CDR3 is TGTGCCAGCAGCTTCGGTATCGACAGGCCCTTCGGGGAGCTGTTTTTT. Translating it yields CASSFGIDRPFGELFF.

The J gene is TRBJ2-7, the V gene TRBV5-6; 9 positions match TRBD2. The ends lost 0 bases at V and 5 bases at J; junction bases unmatched: 9. The CDR3 length is 16 residues. CDR1 SGHDT and CDR2 YYEEEE come from the germline V gene. CDR3 nucleotide sequence: TGTGCCAGCAGCTTGGGCGTCGGCGGGGGGGCCCACGAGCAGTACTTC. As protein: CASSLGVGGGAHEQYF.

The chain carries TRBV7-9 and TRBJ2-3; 8 nucleotides align to TRBD2. V trimming: 5 bases; J trimming: 7 bases; junction bases outside the gene matches: 14. Germline-derived CDR1 and CDR2 are SEHNR and FQNEAQ (reference sequence). The CDR3 runs 16 residues. In DNA, the CDR3 is TGTGCCAGCAGCCCGACCCCCGGGGGGGCCGGGAATACGCAGTATTTT. Translating gives CASSPTPGGAGNTQYF.

V and J are TRBV28 and TRBJ1-4; no clear D. Germline assignment: CDR1 MDHEN and CDR2 SYDVKM. The CDR3 contains 12 residues. Trimming took 2 bases from V and 8 from J, leaving 6 bases between them. CDR3 sequence: CASSLREEKLFF. The CDR3 coding sequence is TGTGCCAGCAGTTTACGGGAAGAAAAACTGTTTTTT.

The gene calls are TRBV6-6 and TRBJ1-2, with D unresolved. Per the germline V gene, CDR1 is MNHNY and CDR2 is SVGAGI (reference sequence). This CDR3 is built from 13 residues. V lost 7 bases and J lost 4, with 13 bases in between. The CDR3 is CASKAGTIYGYTF. CDR3 nucleotides: TGTGCCAGCAAGGCAGGAACAATCTATGGCTACACCTTC.

This clone was recorded a few times. This chain links TRBV6-5 with TRBJ2-3; 8 bases are a match to TRBD1. Germline lookup yields CDR1 MNHEY and CDR2 SVGAGI. CDR3 length: 15 amino acids. The J segment lost 0 bases and the V segment lost 2 bases, leaving 1 base of the junction unmatched. This CDR3 is CASSYRTGSTDTQYF. The CDR3 DNA reads as TGTGCCAGCAGTTACCGGACAGGGAGCACAGATACGCAGTATTTT.

As to this clone: Relative to the germline gene, one junction end is altered; a read error may explain this. The chain joins TRBV7-9 to TRBJ2-3; D call uncertain. This CDR3 has 12 amino acids. Per germline, CDR1 SEHNR and CDR2 FQNEAQ (reference sequence). The CDR3 region has the DNA TGTTCCAGCAGCTTGGCCGAAAATACGCAGTATTTT. This codes for CSSSLAENTQYF. The whole variable domain, filled in from reference TRBV7-9 and TRBJ2-3, reads DTGVSQNPRHKITKRGQNVTFRCDPISEHNRLYWYRQTLGQGPEFLTYFQNEAQLEKSRLLSDRFSAERPKGSFSTLEIQRTEQGDSAMYLCSSSLAENTQYFGPGTRLTVL.